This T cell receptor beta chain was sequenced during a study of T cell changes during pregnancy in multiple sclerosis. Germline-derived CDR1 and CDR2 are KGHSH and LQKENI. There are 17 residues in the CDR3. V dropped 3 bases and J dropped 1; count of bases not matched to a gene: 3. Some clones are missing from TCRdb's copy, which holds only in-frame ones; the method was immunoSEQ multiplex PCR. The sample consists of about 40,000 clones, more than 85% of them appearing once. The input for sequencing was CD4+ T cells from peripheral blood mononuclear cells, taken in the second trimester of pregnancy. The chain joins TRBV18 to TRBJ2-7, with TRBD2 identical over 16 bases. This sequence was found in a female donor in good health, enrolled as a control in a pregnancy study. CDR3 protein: CASSPGTSGGASYEQYF. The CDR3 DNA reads TGTGCCAGCTCACCCGGGACTAGCGGGGGGGCGTCCTACGAGCAGTACTTC.